The TCR beta chain described here comes from a study of T cell responses to AZD1222 COVID-19 vaccine. Measured with immunoSEQ multiplex PCR; TCRdb has only the in-frame clones, and not every one. This table has about 150,000 clones, 89% appearing once. In regard to this clone: Its antigen is unidentified.

General study points: When two AZD1222 doses had been given, Spike-specific TCR breadth and depth rose. Females made up more of the donors, who were largely white British, and clonal diversity may have come out too low. The study identified only a handful of AZD1222 recipients as seropositive at baseline.

This sequence originates from an adult in good health. The sample was peripheral blood, taken on day 0 of AZD1222 vaccination.

DNA of the CDR3: TGTGCCAGCAGCCCGTCCGGGGATACGCAGTATTTT. It encodes CASSPSGDTQYF. This chain joins TRBV4-2 and TRBJ2-3; D is undetermined. Trimming stripped 4 bases from V and 6 bases from J, with 8 bases between. The germline V gene has CDR1 LGHNA and CDR2 YNFKEQ. The CDR3 totals 12 residues.